This entry lists 9 T cell receptor beta chains sequenced from one sample in a study of blood T cells in healthy people across ages. Sample-barcoded 5' priming and a J-beta primer mix drove a second PCR of about 6 to 11 cycles. TCRdb redid the calling of the 5' RACE reads with MiXCR, one entry per CDR3 protein. The sample holds roughly 1,300,000 distinct CDR3 sequences; 45% to 70% are singletons and the top ten take 6.5% to 8.5%. The sequencing sample was made of blood. All receptors come from a man in his late teens or twenties in good health.

The chain links TRBV27 to TRBJ1-4; tentative D call: TRBD1 (6 bases). Germline CDR1 MNHEY, CDR2 SMNVEV (reference sequence). The CDR3 is 17 amino acids. Trimming took off 6 bases at V and 0 bases at J, with 17 bases between the two ends. The CDR3 loop reads CASSTRGGGSTNEKLFF. The CDR3 DNA is TGTGCCAGCAGCACCAGAGGGGGGGGTTCAACTAATGAAAAACTGTTTTTT.

The chain recombines TRBV6-2 or TRBV6-3 with TRBJ2-1; TRBD1 might be the D (5 bases). CDR3 size: 15 residues. V was clipped by 6 bases and J by 0 bases, with 12 bases between them. Germline V lookup: CDR1 MNHEY, CDR2 SVGEGT. The CDR3 region is CASREQVVSYNEQFF. CDR3 nucleotides: TGTGCCAGCAGGGAACAGGTGGTCTCCTACAATGAGCAGTTCTTC.

The CDR3 spells CSVEGGMTSGTHNEQFF. The DNA for the CDR3 is TGCAGCGTTGAAGGGGGAATGACTAGCGGGACCCACAATGAGCAGTTCTTC. The gene calls are TRBV29-1 and TRBJ2-1; TRBD2 matches 11 bases. Germline CDR1 is SQVTM and CDR2 is ANQGSEA. J was trimmed by 5 bases and V by 1 base; bases with no gene match: 10. This CDR3 has 17 residues.

This sequence joins TRBV20-1 and TRBJ2-5; 14 nucleotides align to TRBD2. Losses at the gene ends were 5 bases for V and 1 base for J; bases not matched to a gene: 6. This CDR3 is built from 16 residues. Germline-derived CDR1 and CDR2 are DFQATT and SNEGSKA (reference sequence). CDR3 DNA sequence: TGCAGTGCTGTGCCCGGGACTAGCGGGAGCCAAGAGACCCAGTACTTC. Its protein product is CSAVPGTSGSQETQYF.

This chain uses TRBV28 with TRBJ2-1; the D gene is possibly TRBD2 (7 bases). Germline V gene lookup returns CDR1 MDHEN and CDR2 SYDVKM. CDR3 length: 16 residues. V lost 7 bases and J lost 4, with 20 bases in between. The CDR3 DNA sequence: TGTGCCAGCAACTCTCCCCGGGGGGCTTTTTACAATGAGCAGTTCTTC. This translates into CASNSPRGAFYNEQFF.

The chain links TRBV6-5 to TRBJ2-7, with TRBD1 matching over 8 bases. Looked up from germline, CDR1 is MNHEY and CDR2 is SVGAGI. With 8 bases clipped from V and 2 bases from J, the junction kept 2 bases outside the gene matches. The CDR3 length is 12 residues. DNA for the CDR3: TGTGCCAGCGGCAGGGGGCCCTACGAGCAGTACTTC. It codes for CASGRGPYEQYF.

The chain employs TRBV5-1 and TRBJ1-5; D gene uncertain. The CDR3 sequence is 15 residues long. Germline lookup yields CDR1 SGHRS and CDR2 YFSETQ. V dropped 2 bases and J dropped 4 bases, with 13 bases sitting between them. This CDR3 reads CASSLSVGDNQPQHF. CDR3 sequence (DNA): TGCGCCAGCAGCTTATCCGTGGGCGATAATCAGCCCCAGCATTTT.

The gene calls are TRBV7-9 and TRBJ2-4, with 13 bases fitting TRBD2. V trimming: 5 bases; J trimming: 0 bases; junction bases outside the gene matches: 13. The CDR3 runs to 20 residues. CDR1 is SEHNR, CDR2 FQNEAQ, per germline (reference sequence). Here the CDR3 reads CASSPLNGTSGILAKNIQYF. The CDR3, as DNA: TGTGCCAGCAGCCCCCTAAACGGGACTAGCGGGATACTAGCCAAAAACATTCAGTACTTC.

The gene calls are TRBV12-3 or TRBV12-4 and TRBJ1-6; possibly TRBD1 for D (6 bases). This CDR3 is built from 13 residues. The V end lost 4 bases, the J end lost 10 bases, and 11 bases lay between the germline ends. The CDR3 loop is CASSSYRESPLHF. The CDR3 nucleotides read TGTGCCAGCAGTTCCTACAGGGAATCACCCCTCCACTTT.